These 4 T cell receptor beta chains were sequenced from one sample in a study of T cells in Graves' hyperthyroidism and ophthalmopathy. Amplified TCR beta CDR3 regions derived from RNA transcripts. HTBI primers were the set used in a first-round RT-PCR of the TCR CDR3. One entry per CDR3 protein, called by TCRdb with MiXCR from the multiplex PCR reads. The sample includes about 840,000 distinct CDR3 sequences, around 38% seen only once; the top ten take roughly 8.3%. Material for sequencing was blood. The receptors shown here come from a young man with Graves' hyperthyroidism.

This clonotype was counted ten times or more. The J gene is TRBJ1-2, the V gene TRBV13, with TRBD1 matching 7 bases. The CDR3 runs 15 residues. J was trimmed by 5 bases and V by 4 bases; bases with no gene match: 10. Germline-derived CDR1 and CDR2 are PRHDT and FYEKMQ (reference sequence). In nucleotides, the CDR3 is TGTGCCAGCAGCTCCCGGGACAGCGGACCGTATGGCTACACCTTC. Protein: CASSSRDSGPYGYTF.

This clonotype was recorded at least ten times. The V call is TRBV2, the J call TRBJ1-5; TRBD1 matches 10 bases. CDR1 is SNHLY, CDR2 FYNNEI, per germline. V shed 7 bases, J shed 5 bases, and the junction held 11 bases outside the gene matches. The CDR3 totals 16 residues. The CDR3 protein is CASTLLVGTGDQPQHF. CDR3 sequence (DNA): TGTGCCAGCACCCTCCTTGTTGGGACAGGGGATCAGCCCCAGCATTTT.

With respect to this clonotype: A read error may explain this, as a much larger clone is one base away. The final CDR3 position lacks the conserved phenylalanine or tryptophan, pointing to a likely read error. This chain joins TRBV2 and TRBJ1-1; D gene uncertain. The germline gives CDR1 SNHLY, CDR2 FYNNEI. The CDR3 spans 12 residues. The V end was cut by 6 bases, the J end by 7 bases, with 12 bases between. CDR3 loop: CASREPAFEAFI. The CDR3 nucleotides read TGTGCCAGCAGGGAGCCCGCTTTTGAAGCTTTCATT.

The chain links TRBV20-1 to TRBJ2-5; D might be TRBD1 (5 bases). The V and J ends lost 3 bases and 5 bases respectively, with 13 bases between them. Germline lookup yields CDR1 DFQATT and CDR2 SNEGSKA (reference sequence). The CDR3 sequence is 13 residues long. CDR3 nucleotides: TGCAGTGCTAGTACCCAGGGTCAGGAGACCCAGTACTTC. It encodes CSASTQGQETQYF.